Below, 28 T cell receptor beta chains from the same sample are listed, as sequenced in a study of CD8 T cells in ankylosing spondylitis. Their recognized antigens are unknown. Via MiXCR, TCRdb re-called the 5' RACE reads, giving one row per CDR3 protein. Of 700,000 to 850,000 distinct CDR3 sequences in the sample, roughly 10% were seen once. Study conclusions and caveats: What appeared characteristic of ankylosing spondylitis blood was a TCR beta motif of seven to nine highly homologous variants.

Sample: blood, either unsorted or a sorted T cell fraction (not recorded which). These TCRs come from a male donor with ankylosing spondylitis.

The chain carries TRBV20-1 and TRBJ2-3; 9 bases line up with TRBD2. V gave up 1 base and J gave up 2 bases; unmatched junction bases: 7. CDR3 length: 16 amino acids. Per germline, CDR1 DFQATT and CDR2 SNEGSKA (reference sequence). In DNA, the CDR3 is TGCAGTGCTAGAGGAAGGGTAGCGGGAGCCACAGATACGCAGTATTTT. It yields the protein CSARGRVAGATDTQYF.

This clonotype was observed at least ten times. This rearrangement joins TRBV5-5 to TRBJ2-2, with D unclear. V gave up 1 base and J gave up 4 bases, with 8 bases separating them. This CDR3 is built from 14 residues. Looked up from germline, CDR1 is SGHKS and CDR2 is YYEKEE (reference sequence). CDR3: CASSLRSVTGELFF. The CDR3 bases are TGTGCCAGCAGCTTGAGGTCGGTCACCGGGGAGCTGTTTTTT.

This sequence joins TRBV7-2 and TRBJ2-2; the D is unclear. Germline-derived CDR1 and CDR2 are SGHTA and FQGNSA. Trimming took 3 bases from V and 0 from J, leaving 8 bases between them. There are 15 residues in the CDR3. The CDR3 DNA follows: TGTGCCAGCAGCTTTGTCGGTGCGAACACCGGGGAGCTGTTTTTT. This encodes CASSFVGANTGELFF. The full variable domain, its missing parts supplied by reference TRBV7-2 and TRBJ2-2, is GAGVSQSPSNKVTEKGKDVELRCDPISGHTALYWYRQSLGQGLEFLIYFQGNSAPDKSGLPSDRFSAERTGGSVSTLTIQRTQQEDSAVYLCASSFVGANTGELFFGEGSRLTVL.

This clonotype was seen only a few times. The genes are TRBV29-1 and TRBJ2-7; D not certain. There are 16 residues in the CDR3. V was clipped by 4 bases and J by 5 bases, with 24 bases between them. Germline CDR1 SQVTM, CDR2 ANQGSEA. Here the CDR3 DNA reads TGCAGCGTTGCTACCGGTCTCCCCGCGGACCCCAACGAGCAGTACTTC. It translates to CSVATGLPADPNEQYF.

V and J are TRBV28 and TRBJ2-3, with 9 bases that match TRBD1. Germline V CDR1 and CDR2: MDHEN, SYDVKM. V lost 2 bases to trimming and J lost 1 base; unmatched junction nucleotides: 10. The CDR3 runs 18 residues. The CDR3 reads CASSLGPGTGLGTDTQYF. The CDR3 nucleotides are TGTGCCAGCAGTTTAGGTCCCGGGACAGGGTTGGGCACAGATACGCAGTATTTT. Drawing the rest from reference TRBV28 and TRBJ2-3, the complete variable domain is DVKVTQSSRYLVKRTGEKVFLECVQDMDHENMFWYRQDPGLGLRLIYFSYDVKMKEKGDIPEGYSVSREKKERFSLILESASTNQTSMYLCASSLGPGTGLGTDTQYFGPGTRLTVL.

CDR3 loop: CASSSTGIRTEAFF. The CDR3 coding sequence is TGCGCCAGCAGCTCCACAGGGATTAGGACTGAAGCTTTCTTT. The V call is TRBV5-1, the J call TRBJ1-1, with TRBD1 as a possible D gene (6 bases). V was pared by 3 bases and J by 5 bases, with 14 bases between. CDR1 is SGHRS, CDR2 YFSETQ, per germline. The CDR3 is made up of 14 amino acids.

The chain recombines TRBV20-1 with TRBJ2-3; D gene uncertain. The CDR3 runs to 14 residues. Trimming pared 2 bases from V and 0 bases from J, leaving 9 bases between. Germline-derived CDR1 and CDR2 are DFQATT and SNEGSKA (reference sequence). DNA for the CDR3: TGCAGTGCTAGAAAGCCTACTAGCACAGATACGCAGTATTTT. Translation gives CSARKPTSTDTQYF.

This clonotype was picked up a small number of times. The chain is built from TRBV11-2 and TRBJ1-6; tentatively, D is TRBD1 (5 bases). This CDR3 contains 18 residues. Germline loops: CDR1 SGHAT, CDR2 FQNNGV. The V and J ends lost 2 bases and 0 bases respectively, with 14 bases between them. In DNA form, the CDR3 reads TGTGCCAGCAGCTTACACGGGGCAGGGAGCTCCTATAATTCACCCCTCCACTTT. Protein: CASSLHGAGSSYNSPLHF.

CDR3 nucleotide sequence: TGCAGCGTGGGGACGATGGTAGCAGATACGCAGTATTTT. Protein product: CSVGTMVADTQYF. This chain joins TRBV29-1 and TRBJ2-3; either TRBD1 or TRBD2 may supply D (5 bases each). V was clipped by 6 bases and J by 4 bases, with 14 bases between them. The CDR3 spans 13 residues. Germline V gene sequence: CDR1 SQVTM, CDR2 ANQGSEA.

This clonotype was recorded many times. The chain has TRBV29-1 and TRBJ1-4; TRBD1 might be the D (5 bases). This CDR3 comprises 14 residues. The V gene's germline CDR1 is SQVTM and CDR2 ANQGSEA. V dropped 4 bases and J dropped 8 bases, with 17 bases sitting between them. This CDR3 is CSVGGGRSDEKLFF. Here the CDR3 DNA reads TGCAGCGTTGGGGGCGGCCGCTCGGACGAAAAACTGTTTTTT.

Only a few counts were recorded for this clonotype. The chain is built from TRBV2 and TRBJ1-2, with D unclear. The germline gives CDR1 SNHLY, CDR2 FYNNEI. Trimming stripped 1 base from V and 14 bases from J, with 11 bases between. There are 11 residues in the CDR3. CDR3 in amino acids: CASSEDQGPTF. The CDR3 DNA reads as TGTGCCAGCAGTGAAGATCAAGGACCGACCTTC.

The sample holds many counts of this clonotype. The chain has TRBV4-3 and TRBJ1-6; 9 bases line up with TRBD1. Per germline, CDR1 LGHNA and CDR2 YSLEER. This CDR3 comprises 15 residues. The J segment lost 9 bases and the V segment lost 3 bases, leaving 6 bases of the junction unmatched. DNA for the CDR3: TGCGCCAGCAGCCATACAGGGGGCGAAGGTTCACCCCTCCACTTT. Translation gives CASSHTGGEGSPLHF.

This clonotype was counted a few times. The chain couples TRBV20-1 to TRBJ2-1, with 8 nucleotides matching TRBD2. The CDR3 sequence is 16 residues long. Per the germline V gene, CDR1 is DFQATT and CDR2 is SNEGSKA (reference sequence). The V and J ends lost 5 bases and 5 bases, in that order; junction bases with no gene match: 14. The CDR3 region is CSAGLAGSTINNEQFF. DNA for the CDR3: TGCAGTGCTGGCTTAGCGGGATCGACGATTAACAATGAGCAGTTCTTC.

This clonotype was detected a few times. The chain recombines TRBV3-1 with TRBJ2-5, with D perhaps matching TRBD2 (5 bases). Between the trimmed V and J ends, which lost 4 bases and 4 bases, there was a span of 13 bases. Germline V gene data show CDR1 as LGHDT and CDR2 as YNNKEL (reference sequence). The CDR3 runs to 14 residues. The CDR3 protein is CASSPTVGGETQYF. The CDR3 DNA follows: TGTGCCAGCAGCCCTACCGTTGGAGGAGAGACCCAGTACTTC.

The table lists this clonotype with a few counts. The CDR3 sequence is CSVASDGQETQYF. In nucleotides, the CDR3 is TGCAGCGTTGCCTCTGACGGACAAGAGACCCAGTACTTC. The chain employs TRBV29-1 and TRBJ2-5; D not resolved. The CDR3 runs to 13 residues. Germline loops: CDR1 SQVTM, CDR2 ANQGSEA. The ends were cut back, 4 bases at V and 2 bases at J, with 11 bases in the middle.

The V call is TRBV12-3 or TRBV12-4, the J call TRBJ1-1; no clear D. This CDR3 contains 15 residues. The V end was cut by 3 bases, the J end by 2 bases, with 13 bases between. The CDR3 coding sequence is TGTGCCAGCAGTTTTCGGGCCGACACCAACACTGAAGCTTTCTTT. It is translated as CASSFRADTNTEAFF.

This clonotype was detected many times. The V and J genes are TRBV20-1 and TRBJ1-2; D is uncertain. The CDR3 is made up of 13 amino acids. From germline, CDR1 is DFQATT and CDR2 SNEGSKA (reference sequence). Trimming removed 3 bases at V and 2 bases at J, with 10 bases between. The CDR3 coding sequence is TGCAGTGCTAGTTCACCGGTGAACTATGGCTACACCTTC. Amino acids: CSASSPVNYGYTF.

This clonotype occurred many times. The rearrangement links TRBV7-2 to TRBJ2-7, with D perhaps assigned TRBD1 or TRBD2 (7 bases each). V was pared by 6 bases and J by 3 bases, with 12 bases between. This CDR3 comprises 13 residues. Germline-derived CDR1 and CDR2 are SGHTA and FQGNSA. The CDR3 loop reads CASSPRGGYEQYF. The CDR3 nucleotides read TGTGCCAGCAGTCCCAGGGGGGGCTACGAGCAGTACTTC.

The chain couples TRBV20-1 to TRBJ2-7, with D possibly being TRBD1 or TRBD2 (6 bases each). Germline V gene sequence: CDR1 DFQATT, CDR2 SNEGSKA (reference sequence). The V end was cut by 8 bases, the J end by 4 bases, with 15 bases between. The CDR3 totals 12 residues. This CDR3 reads CSMWGAGYEQYF. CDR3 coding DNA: TGCAGTATGTGGGGGGCAGGGTACGAGCAGTACTTC.

CDR3 protein: CASRPDSGRQAFF. CDR3 coding DNA: TGTGCCAGCAGACCCGATTCCGGGCGTCAAGCTTTCTTT. The V call is TRBV6-1, the J call TRBJ1-1; D unresolved. Germline lookup yields CDR1 MNHNS and CDR2 SASEGT. The V end lost 6 bases, the J end lost 9 bases, and 17 bases lay between the germline ends. CDR3 length equals 13 residues.

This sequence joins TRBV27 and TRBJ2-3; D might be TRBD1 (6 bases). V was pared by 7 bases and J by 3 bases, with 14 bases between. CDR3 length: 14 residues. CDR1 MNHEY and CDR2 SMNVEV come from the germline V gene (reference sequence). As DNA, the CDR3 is TGTGCCAGCACCGCTGACAGGAGGACAGATACGCAGTATTTT. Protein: CASTADRRTDTQYF.

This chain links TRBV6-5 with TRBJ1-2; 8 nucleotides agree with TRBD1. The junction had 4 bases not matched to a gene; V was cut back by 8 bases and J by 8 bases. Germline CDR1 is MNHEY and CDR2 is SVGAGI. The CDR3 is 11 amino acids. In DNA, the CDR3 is TGTGCCAGCGGACAGGGTGGAGGCTACACCTTC. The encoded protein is CASGQGGGYTF.

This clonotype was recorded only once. The chain's CDR3 is CAWSVNSDTEAFF. The CDR3 bases are TGTGCCTGGAGTGTCAATTCGGACACTGAAGCTTTCTTT. The gene calls are TRBV30 and TRBJ1-1, with D unresolved. V lost 0 bases, J lost 3 bases, and 8 bases lay in between. CDR1 GTSNPN and CDR2 SVGIG come from the germline V gene (reference sequence). The CDR3 loop spans 13 amino acids. Combining the CDR3 with reference TRBV30 and TRBJ1-1 gives the whole variable domain SQTIHQWPATLVQPVGSPLSLECTVEGTSNPNLYWYRQAAGRGLQLLFYSVGIGQISSEVPQNLSASRPQDRQFILSSKKLLLSDSGFYLCAWSVNSDTEAFFGQGTRLTVV.

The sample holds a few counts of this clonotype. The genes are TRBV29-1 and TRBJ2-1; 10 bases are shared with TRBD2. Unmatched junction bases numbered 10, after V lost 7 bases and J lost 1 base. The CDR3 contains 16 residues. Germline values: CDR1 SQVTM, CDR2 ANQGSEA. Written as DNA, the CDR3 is TGCAGCGCAACCCAGAGAGCGGGAGGGTCCTACAATGAGCAGTTCTTC. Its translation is CSATQRAGGSYNEQFF.

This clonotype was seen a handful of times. The CDR3 DNA sequence: TGCAGTGCTCCTACCGGGACACACCAAGAGACCCAGTACTTC. It specifies CSAPTGTHQETQYF. The chain combines TRBV20-1 with TRBJ2-5, with a tentative D call TRBD1 (6 bases). Germline CDR1 and CDR2: DFQATT and SNEGSKA (reference sequence). The CDR3 has 14 amino acids. Trimming took 5 bases from V and 0 from J, leaving 13 bases between them.

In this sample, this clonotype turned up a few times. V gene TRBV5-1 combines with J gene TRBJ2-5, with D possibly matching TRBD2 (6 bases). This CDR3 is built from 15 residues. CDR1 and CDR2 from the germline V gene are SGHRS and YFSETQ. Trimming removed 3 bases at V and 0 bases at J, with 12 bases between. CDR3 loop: CASSWGDMYQETQYF. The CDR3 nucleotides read TGCGCCAGCAGCTGGGGGGATATGTACCAAGAGACCCAGTACTTC.

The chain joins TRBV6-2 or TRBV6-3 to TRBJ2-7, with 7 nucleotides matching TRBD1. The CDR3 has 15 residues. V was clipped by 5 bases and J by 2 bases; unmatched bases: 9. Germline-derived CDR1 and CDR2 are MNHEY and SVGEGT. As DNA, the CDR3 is TGTGCCAGCAGTAAATCCCGAGACAGGGCCTACGAGCAGTACTTC. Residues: CASSKSRDRAYEQYF.

The CDR3 is CASRSAPGTGGGYTF. In DNA, the CDR3 is TGTGCCAGCAGAAGCGCTCCTGGGACAGGCGGCGGCTACACCTTC. This chain joins TRBV28 and TRBJ1-2; 8 bases line up with TRBD1. The length of the CDR3 is 15 residues. The V segment lost 6 bases and the J segment 8 bases; nucleotides outside the gene matches: 14. Germline V gene lookup returns CDR1 MDHEN and CDR2 SYDVKM.